Each of the 5 T cell receptor beta chains below was sequenced from the same sample in a study of T cell repertoires in cytomegalovirus infection. A single record per CDR3 protein comes from TCRdb applying MiXCR to the reads. The sample contains about 530,000 distinct CDR3 sequences, about a quarter of which appear only once. Sequenced material: PBMCs. These receptors were obtained from a human donor in good health (CMV status not recorded). Some clones in this sample may be carry-over from other donors' samples.

The V and J genes are TRBV20-1 and TRBJ2-3; D possibly uses TRBD1 or TRBD2 (6 bases each). V shed 5 bases and J shed 8 bases, with 26 bases lying between them. Germline lookup yields CDR1 DFQATT and CDR2 SNEGSKA (reference sequence). The CDR3 runs 16 residues. The CDR3 loop is CSAPFPSTVGGGTQYF. In DNA, the CDR3 is TGCAGTGCTCCTTTCCCCAGCACGGTCGGAGGGGGTACGCAGTATTTT.

The chain joins TRBV2 to TRBJ2-1; TRBD2 aligns across 7 bases. Germline CDR1 reads SNHLY; CDR2 reads FYNNEI. The CDR3 is 15 residues long. The trim removed 8 bases at V and 0 bases at J, leaving 7 bases unmatched. CDR3 sequence: CASRTGGSSYNEQFF. CDR3 sequence (DNA): TGTGCCAGCCGAACGGGAGGAAGCTCCTACAATGAGCAGTTCTTC.

This clonotype was counted only a few times. The V and J genes are TRBV7-2 and TRBJ1-4; D possibly corresponds to TRBD1 (5 bases). The V and J ends lost 6 bases and 4 bases respectively, with 12 bases between them. From germline, CDR1 is SGHTA and CDR2 FQGNSA. The CDR3 length is 14 residues. CDR3 sequence (DNA): TGTGCCAGCAGTTCGGGGGACCGTAATGAAAAACTGTTTTTT. It codes for CASSSGDRNEKLFF.

This clonotype occurred a few times. The rearrangement uses TRBV20-1 and TRBJ2-3; D ambiguous. Germline-derived CDR1 and CDR2 are DFQATT and SNEGSKA (reference sequence). Trimming took off 5 bases at V and 8 bases at J, with 14 bases between the two ends. The CDR3 totals 12 residues. CDR3 DNA: TGCAGTGCTGCTACTGAGCCGGTTACGCAGTATTTT. Protein sequence: CSAATEPVTQYF.

This clonotype was recorded a few times. This chain connects TRBV20-1 to TRBJ1-5, with TRBD1 as a possible D gene (5 bases). The germline CDR1 and CDR2 sequences are DFQATT and SNEGSKA (reference sequence). This CDR3 is 17 amino acids long. Deletions cut 0 bases from V and 1 base from J, with 16 bases between. The CDR3, as DNA: TGCAGTGCTAGAGATAGAAGGGGACCCTGGAGCAATCAGCCCCAGCATTTT. This translates into CSARDRRGPWSNQPQHF.